The clone carrying this TCR beta chain was counted a single time. Its antigen remains unidentified. The data belong to a study of cytomegalovirus exposure and HLA in healthy donors. Broader study findings: Differences between HLA loci emerged in a later analysis of TCR association rates, with DRB1 most and HLA-C fewest. Segments of the TCR beta V type were, in most cases, productive about 87% or about 30% of the time in an earlier analysis.

The trim removed 5 bases at V and 4 bases at J, leaving 6 bases unmatched. The CDR3 is 16 amino acids. Germline lookup yields CDR1 MDHEN and CDR2 SYDVKM. Both 60 Vbeta primers and 13 Jbeta primers went into the PCR. Some clones are missing from TCRdb's copy, which holds only in-frame ones; the method was immunoSEQ multiplex PCR. This sample yields around 57,000 clones, of which more than 80% are seen a single time; 1.5% belongs to the top ten. The sequenced sample was PBMCs. J is TRBJ2-5 and V is TRBV28; 14 bases fit TRBD2. This clonotype was obtained from a man aged 25 to 40 in good health and CMV-seropositive. The DNA for the CDR3 is TGTGCCAGCAGTCGCAGACTAGCGGGAGGGATAGAGACCCAGTACTTC. This codes for CASSRRLAGGIETQYF.